This record looks at one T cell receptor beta chain sequence and its context. The sample belongs to a study of cytomegalovirus exposure and HLA in healthy donors. On the study more broadly: From 150 million to 200 million T cells, an earlier analysis saw around 120 million unique TCR beta sequences.

Both 60 Vbeta primers and 13 Jbeta primers went into the PCR. Data came from immunoSEQ multiplex PCR; TCRdb stores just in-frame clones and leaves some out. Among some 150,000 clones listed, around 80% were seen once. Germline V CDR1 and CDR2: SGDLS, YYNGEE. CDR3 length: 15 amino acids. The germline V and J ends were trimmed by 0 bases and 1 base, with 8 bases remaining between them. The chain carries TRBV9 and TRBJ2-1, with D possibly being TRBD2 (5 bases). This TCR came from a woman between 35 and 50 years old in good health and CMV-seropositive. The source material was PBMCs. CDR3 coding DNA: TGTGCCAGCAGCGTAGGGACTGATTCCTACAATGAGCAGTTCTTC. Translating gives CASSVGTDSYNEQFF.